This T cell receptor beta chain was captured by sequencing in a study of T cell repertoires in cytomegalovirus infection. Study-wide context: Matching HLA type, along with CMV infection, was indicated by public TCR beta signatures. Study-wide results and caveats: Using cumulative public TCR beta family frequency, the authors identified those who carried CMV together with the relevant HLA. Ex vivo, HLA-C-restricted CMV-specific TCR beta clonotypes prevailed over the rest of the response.

The CDR3 is made up of 15 amino acids. With V trimmed by 6 bases and J by 6 bases, 9 bases remained unmatched. Germline CDR1 is MNHEY and CDR2 is SVGEGT. Note on this clonotype: What it recognizes is unknown.

TCRdb redid the calling of the reads with MiXCR, one entry per CDR3 protein. The sample contains around 530,000 distinct CDR3 sequences, about 25% of which appear only once. The rearrangement links TRBV6-2 or TRBV6-3 to TRBJ2-3; 10 bases fit TRBD2. Sequences were obtained from PBMCs. The receptor was derived from a human donor in good health (CMV status not recorded). Some clones in this sample may be carry-over from other donors' samples. The DNA for the CDR3 is TGTGCCAGCAGACCCCCTGAAGCGGGAGGGGATACGCAGTATTTT. Translating gives CASRPPEAGGDTQYF.